These T cell receptor beta chains were read from a single sample in a study of response to subunit inactivated influenza vaccine. A single record per CDR3 protein comes from TCRdb applying MiXCR to the RT-PCR reads. The table lists roughly 760,000 distinct CDR3 sequences, less than 25% of them singletons, with roughly 10% in the top ten. The sequencing used PBMCs from blood, collected roughly 5 days after vaccination. These receptors were collected from a man aged 45-65 years who received an inactivated influenza vaccine. Both conserved end residues are trimmed from each CDR3.

CDR3aa: ASRLTSGSSYEQY
v_gene: TRBV6-5

CDR3aa: SAYPGGLAKNIQY
v_gene: TRBV20-1

CDR3aa: ASSLGEWGLYEQY
v_gene: TRBV28

CDR3aa: ASSHGRLLETEAF
v_gene: TRBV6-2/TRBV6-3

CDR3aa: PSSLGGYEQY
v_gene: TRBV7-2

CDR3aa: SFEDMWGETQY
v_gene: TRBV29-1

CDR3aa: SARDLGLNTEAF
v_gene: TRBV20-1

CDR3aa: ASTETAQETQY
v_gene: TRBV12-3/TRBV12-4

CDR3aa: ASTLGGGQQETQY
v_gene: TRBV6-1

CDR3aa: SVDGVTEAF
v_gene: TRBV29-1

CDR3aa: ASSLGAGRLGLEQY
v_gene: TRBV5-4

CDR3aa: ASSYSRAYEQY
v_gene: TRBV6-2/TRBV6-3

CDR3aa: ASSAGQLLGYEQY
v_gene: TRBV7-2

CDR3aa: ASSLMQDRRNSPLH
v_gene: TRBV5-1

CDR3aa: ASSPVVSPNSPLH
v_gene: TRBV3-1

CDR3aa: ASSLEGQGIYEQY
v_gene: TRBV7-8

CDR3aa: ASSFSLGSTDTQY
v_gene: TRBV7-8

CDR3aa: ASSFDSRPEQY
v_gene: TRBV7-8

CDR3aa: ASSVLAGSLGEQY
v_gene: TRBV7-2

CDR3aa: SAITPQATGELF
v_gene: TRBV20-1

CDR3aa: ASSLSFLDGGEQY
v_gene: TRBV27

CDR3aa: ASSYTAGINQPQH
v_gene: TRBV7-2

CDR3aa: SARDAGLPYNEQF
v_gene: TRBV20-1

CDR3aa: ASSYVPGENYGYT
v_gene: TRBV6-2/TRBV6-3

CDR3aa: ASSQTTRKETQY
v_gene: TRBV4-1

CDR3aa: SAQDDTGQY
v_gene: TRBV20-1

CDR3aa: ASSLTWDSYNEQF
v_gene: TRBV27

CDR3aa: ASSTDRMYGYT
v_gene: TRBV6-5

CDR3aa: ASSLSGTVNTEAF
v_gene: TRBV28

CDR3aa: ASSKDRSYNEQF
v_gene: TRBV7-3

CDR3aa: ASNSEPGIETQY
v_gene: TRBV12-3/TRBV12-4

CDR3aa: ASSSTGLTDTQY
v_gene: TRBV7-6

CDR3aa: ASSPDSGFYEQY
v_gene: TRBV6-1

CDR3aa: ASSYSPPGVTDTQY
v_gene: TRBV6-5

CDR3aa: ASRLAGTTYNEQF
v_gene: TRBV12-3/TRBV12-4

CDR3aa: ASSLWDREAIQY
v_gene: TRBV5-1

CDR3aa: SARDIIRGANTEAF
v_gene: TRBV20-1

CDR3aa: ASSLVLAGGETQY
v_gene: TRBV5-6

CDR3aa: ASSLANRGADTQY
v_gene: TRBV5-1

CDR3aa: SARDLRPGVYEQY
v_gene: TRBV20-1

CDR3aa: ARYTTSGSYNEQF
v_gene: TRBV21-1

CDR3aa: ASSPLISNTGELF
v_gene: TRBV27

CDR3aa: ASSLGAVQGAWTEAF
v_gene: TRBV5-6

CDR3aa: ASSLGRVNYEQY
v_gene: TRBV5-1

CDR3aa: ASSEQGSVHYNEQF
v_gene: TRBV9

CDR3aa: ASSYNGGAKETQY
v_gene: TRBV6-5

CDR3aa: ASSPGRTQY
v_gene: TRBV28

CDR3aa: ASSQGTPSPGTGKPGELF
v_gene: TRBV3-1

CDR3aa: ASSLQGGLGYT
v_gene: TRBV12-3/TRBV12-4

CDR3aa: ASSEWTGGMWGREQY
v_gene: TRBV2

CDR3aa: SVSWTTNPMNTEAF
v_gene: TRBV29-1

CDR3aa: ASSPGGQANTGELF
v_gene: TRBV7-7

CDR3aa: ASSPGQDDLEY
v_gene: TRBV4-1

CDR3aa: ASSQVWRRSSYEQY
v_gene: TRBV4-1

CDR3aa: SVVGRSYNEQF
v_gene: TRBV29-1

CDR3aa: ASSSGRRGNEQF
v_gene: TRBV12-3/TRBV12-4

CDR3aa: ASSPISKTQY
v_gene: TRBV7-3

CDR3aa: ASSNRTSGGYEQF
v_gene: TRBV5-1

CDR3aa: SASTTAKNIQY
v_gene: TRBV20-1